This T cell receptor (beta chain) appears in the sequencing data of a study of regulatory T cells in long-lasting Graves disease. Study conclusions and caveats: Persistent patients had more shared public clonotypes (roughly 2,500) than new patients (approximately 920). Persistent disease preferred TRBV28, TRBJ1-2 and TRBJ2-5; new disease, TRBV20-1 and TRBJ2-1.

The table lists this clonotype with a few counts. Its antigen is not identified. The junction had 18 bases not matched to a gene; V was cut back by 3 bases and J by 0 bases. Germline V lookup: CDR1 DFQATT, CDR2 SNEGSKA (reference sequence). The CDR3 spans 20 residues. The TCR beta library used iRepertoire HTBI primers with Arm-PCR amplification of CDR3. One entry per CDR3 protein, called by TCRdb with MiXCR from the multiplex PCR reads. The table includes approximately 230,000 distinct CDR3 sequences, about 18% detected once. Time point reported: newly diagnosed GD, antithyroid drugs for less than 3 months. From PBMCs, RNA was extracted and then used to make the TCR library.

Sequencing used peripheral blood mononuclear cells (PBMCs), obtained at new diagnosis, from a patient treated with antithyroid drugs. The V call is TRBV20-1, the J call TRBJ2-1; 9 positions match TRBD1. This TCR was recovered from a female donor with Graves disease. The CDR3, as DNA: TGCAGTGCTAGGGGACGACAGGGGGATATTAACCTTAGCTCCTACAATGAGCAGTTCTTC. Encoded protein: CSARGRQGDINLSSYNEQFF.